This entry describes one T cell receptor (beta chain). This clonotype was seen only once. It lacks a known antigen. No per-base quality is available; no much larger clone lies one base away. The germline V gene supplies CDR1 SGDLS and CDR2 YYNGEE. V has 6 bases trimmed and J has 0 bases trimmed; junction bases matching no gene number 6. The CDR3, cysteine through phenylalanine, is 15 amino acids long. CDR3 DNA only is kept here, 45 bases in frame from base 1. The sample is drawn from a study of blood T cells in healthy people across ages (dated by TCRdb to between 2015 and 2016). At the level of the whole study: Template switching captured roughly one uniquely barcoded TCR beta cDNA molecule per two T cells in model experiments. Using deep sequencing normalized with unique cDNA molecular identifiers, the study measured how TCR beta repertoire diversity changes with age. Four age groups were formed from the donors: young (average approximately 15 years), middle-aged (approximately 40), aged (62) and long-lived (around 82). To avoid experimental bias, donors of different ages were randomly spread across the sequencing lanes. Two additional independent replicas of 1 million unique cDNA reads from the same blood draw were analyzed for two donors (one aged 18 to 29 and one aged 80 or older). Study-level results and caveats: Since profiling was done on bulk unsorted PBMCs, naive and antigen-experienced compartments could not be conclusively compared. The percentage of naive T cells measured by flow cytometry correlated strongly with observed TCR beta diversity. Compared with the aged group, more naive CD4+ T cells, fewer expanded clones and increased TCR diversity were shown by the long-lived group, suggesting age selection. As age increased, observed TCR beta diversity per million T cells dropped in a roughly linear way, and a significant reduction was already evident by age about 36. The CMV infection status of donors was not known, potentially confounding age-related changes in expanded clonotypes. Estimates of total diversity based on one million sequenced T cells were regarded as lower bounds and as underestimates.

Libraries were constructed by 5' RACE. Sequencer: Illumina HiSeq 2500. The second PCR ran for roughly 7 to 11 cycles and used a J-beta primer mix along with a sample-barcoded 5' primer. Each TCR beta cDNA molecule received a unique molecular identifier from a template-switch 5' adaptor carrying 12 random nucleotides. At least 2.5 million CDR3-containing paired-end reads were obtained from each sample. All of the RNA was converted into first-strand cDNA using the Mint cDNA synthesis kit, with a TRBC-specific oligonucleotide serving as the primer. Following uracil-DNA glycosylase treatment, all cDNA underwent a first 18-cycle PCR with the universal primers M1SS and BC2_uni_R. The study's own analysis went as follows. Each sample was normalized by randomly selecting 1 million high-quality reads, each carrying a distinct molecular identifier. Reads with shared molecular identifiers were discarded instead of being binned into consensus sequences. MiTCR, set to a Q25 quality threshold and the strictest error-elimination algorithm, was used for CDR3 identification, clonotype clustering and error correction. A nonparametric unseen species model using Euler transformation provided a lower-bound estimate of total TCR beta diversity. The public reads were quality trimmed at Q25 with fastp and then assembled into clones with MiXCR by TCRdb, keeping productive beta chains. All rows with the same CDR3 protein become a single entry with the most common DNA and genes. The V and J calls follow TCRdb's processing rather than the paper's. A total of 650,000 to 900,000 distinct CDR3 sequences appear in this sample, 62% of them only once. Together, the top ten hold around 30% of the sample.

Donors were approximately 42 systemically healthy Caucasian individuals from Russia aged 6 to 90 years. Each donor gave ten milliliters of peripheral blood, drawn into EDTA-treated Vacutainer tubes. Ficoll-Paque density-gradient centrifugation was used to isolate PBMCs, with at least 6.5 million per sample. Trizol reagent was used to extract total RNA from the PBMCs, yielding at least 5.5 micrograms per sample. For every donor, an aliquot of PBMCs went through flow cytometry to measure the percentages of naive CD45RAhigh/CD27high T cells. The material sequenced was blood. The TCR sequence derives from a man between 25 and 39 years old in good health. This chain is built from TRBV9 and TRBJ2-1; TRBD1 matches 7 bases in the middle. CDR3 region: CASTLGDSSYNEQFF. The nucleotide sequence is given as TGTGCCAGCACCTTAGGGGACAGCTCCTACAATGAGCAGTTCTTC.